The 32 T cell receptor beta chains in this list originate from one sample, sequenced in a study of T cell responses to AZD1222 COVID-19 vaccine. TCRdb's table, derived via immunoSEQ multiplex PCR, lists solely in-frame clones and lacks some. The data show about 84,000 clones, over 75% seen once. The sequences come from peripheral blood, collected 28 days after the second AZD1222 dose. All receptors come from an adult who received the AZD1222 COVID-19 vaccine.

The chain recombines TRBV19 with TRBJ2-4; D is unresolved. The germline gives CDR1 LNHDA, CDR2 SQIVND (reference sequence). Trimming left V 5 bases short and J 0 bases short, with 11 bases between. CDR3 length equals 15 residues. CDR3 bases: TGTGCCAGTAGTCCTAATGAAGTAGCCAAAAACATTCAGTACTTC. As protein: CASSPNEVAKNIQYF. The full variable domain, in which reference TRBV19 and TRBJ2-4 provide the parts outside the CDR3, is DGGITQSPKYLFRKEGQNVTLSCEQNLNHDAMYWYRQDPGQGLRLIYYSQIVNDFQKGDIAEGYSVSREKKESFPLTVTSAQKNPTAFYLCASSPNEVAKNIQYFGAGTRLSVL.

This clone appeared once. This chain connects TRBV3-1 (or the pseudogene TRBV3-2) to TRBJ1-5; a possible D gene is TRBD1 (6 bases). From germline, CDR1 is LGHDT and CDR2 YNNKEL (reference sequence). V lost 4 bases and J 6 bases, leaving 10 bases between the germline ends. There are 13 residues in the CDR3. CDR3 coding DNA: TGTGCCAGCAGCCGGGGGCTGGGTCAGCCCCAGCATTTT. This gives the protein CASSRGLGQPQHF.

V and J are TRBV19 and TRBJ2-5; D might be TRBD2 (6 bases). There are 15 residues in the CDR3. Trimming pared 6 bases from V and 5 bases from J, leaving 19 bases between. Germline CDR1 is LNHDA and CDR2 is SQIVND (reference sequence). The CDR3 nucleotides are TGTGCCAGTAGCCTCCGGCGGGGTGGGGAGGAGACCCAGTACTTC. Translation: CASSLRRGGEETQYF.

CDR3 nucleotides: TGTGCCACGGGACTAGCGGGGATCTACACAGATACGCAGTATTTT. Protein product: CATGLAGIYTDTQYF. The V call is TRBV27, the J call TRBJ2-3; 13 bases match TRBD2. The junction had 6 bases not matched to a gene; V was cut back by 10 bases and J by 2 bases. The CDR3 consists of 15 residues. Germline V gives CDR1 MNHEY, CDR2 SMNVEV (reference sequence).

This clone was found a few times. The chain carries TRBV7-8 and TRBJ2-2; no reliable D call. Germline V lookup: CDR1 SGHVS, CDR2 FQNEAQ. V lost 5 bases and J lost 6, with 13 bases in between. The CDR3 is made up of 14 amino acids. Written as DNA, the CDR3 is TGTGCCAGCAGCGGATCGCCCCAGGCCGGGGAGCTGTTTTTT. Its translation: CASSGSPQAGELFF.

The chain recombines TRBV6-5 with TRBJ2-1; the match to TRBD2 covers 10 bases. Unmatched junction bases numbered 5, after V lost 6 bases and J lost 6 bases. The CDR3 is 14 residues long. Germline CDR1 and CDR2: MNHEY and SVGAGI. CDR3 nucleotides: TGTGCCAGCAGGGAGCGGGAGGGCGGCAATGAGCAGTTCTTC. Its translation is CASREREGGNEQFF.

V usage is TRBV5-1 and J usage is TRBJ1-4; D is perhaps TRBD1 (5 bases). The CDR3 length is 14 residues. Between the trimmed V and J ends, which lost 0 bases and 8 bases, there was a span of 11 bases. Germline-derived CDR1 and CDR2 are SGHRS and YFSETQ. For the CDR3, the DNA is TGCGCCAGCAGCTTGGGGGGTGGACAAGAAAAACTGTTTTTT. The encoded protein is CASSLGGGQEKLFF. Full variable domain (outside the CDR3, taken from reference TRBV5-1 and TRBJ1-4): KAGVTQTPRYLIKTRGQQVTLSCSPISGHRSVSWYQQTPGQGLQFLFEYFSETQRNKGNFPGRFSGRQFSNSRSEMNVSTLELGDSALYLCASSLGGGQEKLFFGSGTQLSVL.

This CDR3 is CASIKQGNTEAFF. The CDR3 bases are TGTGCCAGCATTAAACAGGGGAACACTGAAGCTTTCTTT. V and J are TRBV6-5 and TRBJ1-1; D may be TRBD1 (6 bases). Germline lookup yields CDR1 MNHEY and CDR2 SVGAGI. The CDR3 extends over 13 amino acids. The germline V and J ends were trimmed by 7 bases and 1 base, with 10 bases remaining between them.

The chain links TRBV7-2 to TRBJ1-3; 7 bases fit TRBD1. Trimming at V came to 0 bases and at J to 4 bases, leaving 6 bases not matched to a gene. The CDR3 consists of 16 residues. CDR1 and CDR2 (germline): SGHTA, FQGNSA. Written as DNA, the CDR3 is TGTGCCAGCAGCTTAGCCGGCCCGGGACAGGGAAACACCATATATTTT. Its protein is CASSLAGPGQGNTIYF.

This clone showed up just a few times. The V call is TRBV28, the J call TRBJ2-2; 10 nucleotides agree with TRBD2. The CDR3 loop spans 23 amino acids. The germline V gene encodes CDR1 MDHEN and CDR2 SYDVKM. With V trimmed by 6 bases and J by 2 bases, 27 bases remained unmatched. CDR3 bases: TGTGCCAGCAGCTTCGTAAAGACTCTGACTAGCGGGTGGCCAGAGAAAAACACCGGGGAGCTGTTTTTT. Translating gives CASSFVKTLTSGWPEKNTGELFF.

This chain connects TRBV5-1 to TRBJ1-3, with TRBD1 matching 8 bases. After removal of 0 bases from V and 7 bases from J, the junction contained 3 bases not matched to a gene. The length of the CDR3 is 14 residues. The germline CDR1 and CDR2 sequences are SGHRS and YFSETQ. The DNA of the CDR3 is TGCGCCAGCAGCTTGGGACAGGGGAAGAACACCATATATTTT. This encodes CASSLGQGKNTIYF.

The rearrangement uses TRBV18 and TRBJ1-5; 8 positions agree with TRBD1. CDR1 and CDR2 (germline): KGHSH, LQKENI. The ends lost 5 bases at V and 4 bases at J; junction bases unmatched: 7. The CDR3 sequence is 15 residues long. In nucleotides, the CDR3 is TGTGCCAGCTCAGAGACAGGGGTAGGAAATCAGCCCCAGCATTTT. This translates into CASSETGVGNQPQHF.

The CDR3 sequence is CASRRVGYEQYF. The CDR3 nucleotides read TGTGCCAGCAGGCGGGTTGGCTACGAGCAGTACTTC. This rearrangement joins TRBV27 to TRBJ2-7, with TRBD2 as a possible D gene (5 bases). Germline CDR1 reads MNHEY; CDR2 reads SMNVEV (reference sequence). The CDR3 runs to 12 residues. V shed 6 bases and J shed 3 bases, with 9 bases lying between them.

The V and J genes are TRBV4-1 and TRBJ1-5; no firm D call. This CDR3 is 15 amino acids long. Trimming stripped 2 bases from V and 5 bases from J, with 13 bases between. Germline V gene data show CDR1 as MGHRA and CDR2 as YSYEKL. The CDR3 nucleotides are TGCGCCAGCAGCCAACAAGAGAAAAATTATCAGCCCCAGCATTTT. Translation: CASSQQEKNYQPQHF.

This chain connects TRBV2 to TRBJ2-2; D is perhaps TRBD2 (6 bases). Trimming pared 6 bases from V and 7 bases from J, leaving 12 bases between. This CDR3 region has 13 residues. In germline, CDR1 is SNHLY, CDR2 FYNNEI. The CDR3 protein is CASRGTSVGELFF. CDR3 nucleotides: TGTGCCAGCAGGGGGACTTCGGTCGGGGAGCTGTTTTTT.

CDR3 coding DNA: TGCAGCGTTGAAGGTGACAGGGCCCGAACTGAAGCTTTCTTT. Protein sequence: CSVEGDRARTEAFF. The V gene is TRBV29-1, the J gene TRBJ1-1; TRBD1 agrees at 7 bases. The ends lost 1 base at V and 5 bases at J; junction bases unmatched: 7. The germline V gene encodes CDR1 SQVTM and CDR2 ANQGSEA. This CDR3 has 14 residues.

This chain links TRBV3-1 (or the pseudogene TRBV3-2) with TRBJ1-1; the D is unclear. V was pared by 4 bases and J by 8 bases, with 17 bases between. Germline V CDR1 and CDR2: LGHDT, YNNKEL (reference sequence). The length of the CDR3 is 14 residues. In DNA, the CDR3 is TGTGCCAGCAGCCCTTCCCCAGGCAGATACGAAGCTTTCTTT. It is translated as CASSPSPGRYEAFF.

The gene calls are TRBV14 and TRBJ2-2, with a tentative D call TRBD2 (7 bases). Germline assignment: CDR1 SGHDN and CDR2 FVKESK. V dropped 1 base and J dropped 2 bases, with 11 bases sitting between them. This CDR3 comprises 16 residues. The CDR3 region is CASSQGGGTNTGELFF. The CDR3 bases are TGTGCCAGCAGCCAAGGGGGGGGGACAAACACCGGGGAGCTGTTTTTT.

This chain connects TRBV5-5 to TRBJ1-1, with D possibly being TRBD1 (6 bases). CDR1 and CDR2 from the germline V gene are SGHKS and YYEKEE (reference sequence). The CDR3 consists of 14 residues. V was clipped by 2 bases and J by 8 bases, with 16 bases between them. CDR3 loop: CASSFMDRASEAFF. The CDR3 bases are TGTGCCAGCAGCTTCATGGACAGAGCTTCGGAAGCTTTCTTT.

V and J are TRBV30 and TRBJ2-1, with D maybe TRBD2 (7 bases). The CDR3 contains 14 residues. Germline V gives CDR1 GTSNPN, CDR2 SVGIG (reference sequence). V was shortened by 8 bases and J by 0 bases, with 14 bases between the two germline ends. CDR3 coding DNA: TGTGCCGGAAGGAGGGGGGGCTCCTACAATGAGCAGTTCTTC. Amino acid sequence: CAGRRGGSYNEQFF.

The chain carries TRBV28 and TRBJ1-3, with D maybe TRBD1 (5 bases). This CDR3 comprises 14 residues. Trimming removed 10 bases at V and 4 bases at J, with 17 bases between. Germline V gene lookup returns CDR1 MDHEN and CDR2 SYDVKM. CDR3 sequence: CAISLGTYGNTIYF. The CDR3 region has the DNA TGTGCCATTAGCCTGGGGACCTACGGAAACACCATATATTTT.

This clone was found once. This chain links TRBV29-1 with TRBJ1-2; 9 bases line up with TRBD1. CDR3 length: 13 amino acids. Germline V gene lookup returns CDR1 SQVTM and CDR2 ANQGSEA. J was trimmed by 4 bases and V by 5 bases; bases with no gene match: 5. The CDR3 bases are TGCAGCGTTAACCGGGACAGGGCCTATGGCTACACCTTC. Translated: CSVNRDRAYGYTF.

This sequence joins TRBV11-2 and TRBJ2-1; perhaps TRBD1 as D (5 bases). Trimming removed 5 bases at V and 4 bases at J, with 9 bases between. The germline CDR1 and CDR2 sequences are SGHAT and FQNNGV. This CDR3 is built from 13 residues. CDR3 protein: CASSQTVYNEQFF. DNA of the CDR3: TGTGCCAGCAGCCAGACAGTGTACAATGAGCAGTTCTTC.

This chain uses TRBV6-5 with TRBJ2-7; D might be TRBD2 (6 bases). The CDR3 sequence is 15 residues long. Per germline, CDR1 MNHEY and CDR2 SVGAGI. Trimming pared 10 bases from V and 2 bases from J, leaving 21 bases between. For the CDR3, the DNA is TGTGCCACCTTGAAAGCCCGGGGGAGAACCTACGAGCAGTACTTC. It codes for CATLKARGRTYEQYF.

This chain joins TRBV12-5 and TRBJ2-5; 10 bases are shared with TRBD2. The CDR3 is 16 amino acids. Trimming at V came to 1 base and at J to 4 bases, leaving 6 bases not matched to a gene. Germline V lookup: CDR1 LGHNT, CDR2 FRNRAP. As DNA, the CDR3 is TGTGCTAGTGGTTTGGGGACTAGCGGAACAATAGAGACCCAGTACTTC. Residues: CASGLGTSGTIETQYF.

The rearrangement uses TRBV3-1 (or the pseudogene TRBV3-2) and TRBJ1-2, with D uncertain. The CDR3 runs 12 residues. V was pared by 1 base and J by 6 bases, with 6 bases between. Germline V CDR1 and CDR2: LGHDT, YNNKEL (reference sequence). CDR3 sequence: CASSQVTDGYTF. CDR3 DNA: TGTGCCAGCAGCCAAGTAACGGATGGCTACACCTTC.

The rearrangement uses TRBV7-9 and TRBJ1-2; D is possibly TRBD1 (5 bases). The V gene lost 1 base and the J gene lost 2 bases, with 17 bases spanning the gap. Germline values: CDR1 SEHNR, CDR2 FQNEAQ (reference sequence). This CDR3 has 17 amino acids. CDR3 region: CASSLVGGGSRNYGYTF. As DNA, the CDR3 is TGTGCCAGCAGCTTAGTGGGCGGGGGATCCCGAAACTATGGCTACACCTTC.

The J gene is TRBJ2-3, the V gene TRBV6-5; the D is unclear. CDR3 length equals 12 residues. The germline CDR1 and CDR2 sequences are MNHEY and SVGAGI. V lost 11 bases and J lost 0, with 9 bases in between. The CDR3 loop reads CAVKASTDTQYF. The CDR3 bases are TGTGCCGTGAAAGCTAGCACAGATACGCAGTATTTT.

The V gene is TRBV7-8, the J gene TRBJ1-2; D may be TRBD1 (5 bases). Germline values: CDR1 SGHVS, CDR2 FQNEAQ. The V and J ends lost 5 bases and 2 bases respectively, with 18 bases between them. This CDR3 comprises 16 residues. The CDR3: CASSRMGQAENYGYTF. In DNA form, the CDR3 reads TGTGCCAGCAGCCGAATGGGGCAGGCGGAGAACTATGGCTACACCTTC.

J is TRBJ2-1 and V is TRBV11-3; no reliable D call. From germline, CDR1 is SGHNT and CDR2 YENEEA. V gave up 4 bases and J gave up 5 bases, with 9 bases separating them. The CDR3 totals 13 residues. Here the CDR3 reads CASSSQDNNEQFF. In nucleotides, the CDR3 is TGTGCCAGCAGCTCCCAAGACAACAATGAGCAGTTCTTC.

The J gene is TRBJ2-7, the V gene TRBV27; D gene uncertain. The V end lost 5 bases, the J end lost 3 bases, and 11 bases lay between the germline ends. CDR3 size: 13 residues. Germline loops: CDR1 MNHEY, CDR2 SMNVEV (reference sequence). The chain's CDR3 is CASSVKALYEQYF. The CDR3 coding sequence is TGTGCCAGCAGTGTCAAAGCCCTCTACGAGCAGTACTTC.

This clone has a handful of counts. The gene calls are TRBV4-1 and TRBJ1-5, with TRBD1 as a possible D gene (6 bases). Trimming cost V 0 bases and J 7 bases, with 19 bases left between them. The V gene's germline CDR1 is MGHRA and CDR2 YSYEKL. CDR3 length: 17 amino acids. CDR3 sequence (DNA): TGCGCCAGCAGCCAAGACTCGGGGGCCAGTTTATGGCAGCCCCAGCATTTT. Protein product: CASSQDSGASLWQPQHF.